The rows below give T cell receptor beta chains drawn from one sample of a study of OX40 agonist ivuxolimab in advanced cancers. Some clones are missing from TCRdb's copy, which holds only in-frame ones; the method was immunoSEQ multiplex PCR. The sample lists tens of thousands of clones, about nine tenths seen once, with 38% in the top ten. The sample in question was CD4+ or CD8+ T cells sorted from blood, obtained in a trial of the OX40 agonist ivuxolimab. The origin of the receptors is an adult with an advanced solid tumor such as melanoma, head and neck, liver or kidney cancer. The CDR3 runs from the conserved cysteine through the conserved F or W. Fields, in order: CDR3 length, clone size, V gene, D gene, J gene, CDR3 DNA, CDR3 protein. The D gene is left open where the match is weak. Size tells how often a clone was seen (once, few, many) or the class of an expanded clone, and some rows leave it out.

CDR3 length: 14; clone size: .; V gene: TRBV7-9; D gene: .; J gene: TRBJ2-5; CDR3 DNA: TGTGCCAGCAGCCCCGCTTCAACCTCGGAGACCCAGTACTTC; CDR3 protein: CASSPASTSETQYF
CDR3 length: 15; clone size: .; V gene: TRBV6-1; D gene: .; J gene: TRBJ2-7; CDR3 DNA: TGTGCCAGCAGCTTCACCGGGACTGGATCCTACGAGCAGTACTTC; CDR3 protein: CASSFTGTGSYEQYF
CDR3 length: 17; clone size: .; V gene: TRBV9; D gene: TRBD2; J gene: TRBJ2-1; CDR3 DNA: TGTGCCAGCAGCGTAGTGACTAGCGGGAGCCTTTACAATGAGCAGTTCTTC; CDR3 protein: CASSVVTSGSLYNEQFF
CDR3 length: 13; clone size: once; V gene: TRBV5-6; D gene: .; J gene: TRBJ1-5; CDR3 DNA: TGTGCCAGCAGCTTGGGCGGGGGTCAGCCCCAGCATTTT; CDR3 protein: CASSLGGGQPQHF
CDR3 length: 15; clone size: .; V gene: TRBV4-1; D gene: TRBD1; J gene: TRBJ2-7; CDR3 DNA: TGCGCCAGCAGCCAAGAGGACAGGACATACTACGAGCAGTACTTC; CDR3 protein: CASSQEDRTYYEQYF
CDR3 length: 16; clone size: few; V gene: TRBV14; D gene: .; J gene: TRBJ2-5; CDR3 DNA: TGTGCCAGCAGCCAAGCTCATTTTAGTATCGGAGAGACCCAGTACTTC; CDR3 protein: CASSQAHFSIGETQYF
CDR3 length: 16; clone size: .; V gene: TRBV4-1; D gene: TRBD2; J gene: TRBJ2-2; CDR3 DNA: TGCGCCAGCAGCCAAGACGGGCTAGCGGGACTCGGGGAGCTGTTTTTT; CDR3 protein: CASSQDGLAGLGELFF
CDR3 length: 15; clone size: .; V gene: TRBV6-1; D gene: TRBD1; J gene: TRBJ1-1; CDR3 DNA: TGTGCCAGCAGTGCCGAAACAGGGGGGAGCACTGAAGCTTTCTTT; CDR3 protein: CASSAETGGSTEAFF
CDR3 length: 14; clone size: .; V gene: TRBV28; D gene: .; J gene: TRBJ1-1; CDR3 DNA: TGTGCCAGCAGTTTAGGGGGGGGGAACACTGAAGCTTTCTTT; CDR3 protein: CASSLGGGNTEAFF
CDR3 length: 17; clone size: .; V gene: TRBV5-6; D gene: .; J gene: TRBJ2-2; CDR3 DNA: TGTGCCAGCAGCTCGCCCACAGGACTCCCCGAAACCGGGGAGCTGTTTTTT; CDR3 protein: CASSSPTGLPETGELFF
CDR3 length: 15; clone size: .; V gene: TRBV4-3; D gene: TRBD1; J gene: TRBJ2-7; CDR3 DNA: TGCGCCAGCAGCCAAGGCGGGGGACAGGGAAGCGAGCAGTACTTC; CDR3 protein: CASSQGGGQGSEQYF
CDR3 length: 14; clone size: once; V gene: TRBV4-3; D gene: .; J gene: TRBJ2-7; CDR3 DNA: TGCGCCAGCAGCCTTGTCGGGGCCCCCCACGAGCAGTACTTC; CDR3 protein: CASSLVGAPHEQYF
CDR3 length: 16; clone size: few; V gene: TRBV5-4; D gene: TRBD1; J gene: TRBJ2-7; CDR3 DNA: TGTGCCAGCAGTACATTTTCGGGACAGGCCCGCTACGAGCAGTACTTC; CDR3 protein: CASSTFSGQARYEQYF
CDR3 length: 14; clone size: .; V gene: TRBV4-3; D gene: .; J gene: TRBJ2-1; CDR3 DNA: TGCGCCAGCAGCCAAGGTGGGGAGTACAATGAGCAGTTCTTC; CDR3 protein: CASSQGGEYNEQFF
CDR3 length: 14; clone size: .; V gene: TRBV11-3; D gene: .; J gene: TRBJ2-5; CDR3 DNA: TGTGCCAGCAGCTTGGGGGCGGGCGAGGAGACCCAGTACTTC; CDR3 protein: CASSLGAGEETQYF
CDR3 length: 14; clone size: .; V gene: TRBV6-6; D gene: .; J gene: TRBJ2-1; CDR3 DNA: TGTGCCAGCAGTTACGTCGGGACGGCAAATGAGCAGTTCTTC; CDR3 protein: CASSYVGTANEQFF
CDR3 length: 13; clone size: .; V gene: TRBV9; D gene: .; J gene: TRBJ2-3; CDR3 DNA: TGTGCCAGCAGCGTACAGTCTGCAGATACGCAGTATTTT; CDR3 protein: CASSVQSADTQYF
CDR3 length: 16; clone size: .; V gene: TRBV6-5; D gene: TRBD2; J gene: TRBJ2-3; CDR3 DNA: TGTGCCAGCAGTTATTCCGGGACTAGTGGCACAGATACGCAGTATTTT; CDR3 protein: CASSYSGTSGTDTQYF
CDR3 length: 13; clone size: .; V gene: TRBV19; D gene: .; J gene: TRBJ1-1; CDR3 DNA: TGTGCCAGTAGTAGTGGGGTGCTGGCGCAAGCTTTCTTT; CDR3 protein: CASSSGVLAQAFF
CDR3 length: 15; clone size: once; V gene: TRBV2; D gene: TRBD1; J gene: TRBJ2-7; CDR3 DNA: TGTGCCAGCAGTGAATTGGGACAGGGGTTCTACGAGCAGTACTTC; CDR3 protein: CASSELGQGFYEQYF
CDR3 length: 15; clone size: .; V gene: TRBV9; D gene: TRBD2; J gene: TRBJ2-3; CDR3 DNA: TGTGCCAGCAGCCACGGGACTAGCGGCACAGATACGCAGTATTTT; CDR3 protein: CASSHGTSGTDTQYF
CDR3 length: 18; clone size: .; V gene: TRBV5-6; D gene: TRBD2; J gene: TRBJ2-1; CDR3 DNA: TGTGCCAGCAGCTTGTGGGGGTCGCTAGCGGCCTCCTACAATGAGCAGTTCTTC; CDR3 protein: CASSLWGSLAASYNEQFF
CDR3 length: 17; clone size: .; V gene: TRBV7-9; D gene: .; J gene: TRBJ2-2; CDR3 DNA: TGTGCCAGCAGCCCTTCTCCCGGGTGGGCGAACACCGGGGAGCTGTTTTTT; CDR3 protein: CASSPSPGWANTGELFF
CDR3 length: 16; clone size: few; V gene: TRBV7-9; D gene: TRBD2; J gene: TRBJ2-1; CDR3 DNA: TGTGCCAGCAGCTTAGTATCCAGCGGGAGGGGTGATGAGCAGTTCTTC; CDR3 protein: CASSLVSSGRGDEQFF
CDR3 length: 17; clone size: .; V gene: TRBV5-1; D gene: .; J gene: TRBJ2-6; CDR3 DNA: TGCGCCAGCCGATCACCCGAAGGAGACTCTGGGGCCAACGTCCTGACTTTC; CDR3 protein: CASRSPEGDSGANVLTF
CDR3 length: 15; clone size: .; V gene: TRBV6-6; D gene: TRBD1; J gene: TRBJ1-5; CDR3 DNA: TGTGCCAGCAGTTTATACAGGGGGCGCGATCAGCCCCAGCATTTT; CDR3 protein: CASSLYRGRDQPQHF
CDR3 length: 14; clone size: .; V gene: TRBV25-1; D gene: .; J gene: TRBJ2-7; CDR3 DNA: TGTGCCAGCAGTATGGGGGGCGACTCCTACGAGCAGTACTTC; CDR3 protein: CASSMGGDSYEQYF
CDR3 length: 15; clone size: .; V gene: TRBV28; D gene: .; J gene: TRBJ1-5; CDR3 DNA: TGTGCCAGCAGTTTCGGGGGGAGTAGCAATCAGCCCCAGCATTTT; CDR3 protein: CASSFGGSSNQPQHF
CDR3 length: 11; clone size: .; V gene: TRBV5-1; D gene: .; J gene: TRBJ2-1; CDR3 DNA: TGCGCCAGCAGCTTGCGGAATGAGCAGTTCTTC; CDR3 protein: CASSLRNEQFF
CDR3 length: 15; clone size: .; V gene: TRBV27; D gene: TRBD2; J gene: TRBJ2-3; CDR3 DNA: TGTGCCAGCAGTTTATCGGGACTATCCAGAGATACGCAGTATTTT; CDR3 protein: CASSLSGLSRDTQYF
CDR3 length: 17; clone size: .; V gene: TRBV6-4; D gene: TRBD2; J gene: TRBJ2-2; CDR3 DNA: TGTGCCAGCAGGAATCTAGCGGGAGAGGGCAACACCGGGGAGCTGTTTTTT; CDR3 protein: CASRNLAGEGNTGELFF
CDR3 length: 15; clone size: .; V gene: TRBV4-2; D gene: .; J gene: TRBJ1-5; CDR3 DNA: TGTGCCAGCAGCCAAGATGTTGGGTTTGGGCAGCCCCAGCATTTT; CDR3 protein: CASSQDVGFGQPQHF
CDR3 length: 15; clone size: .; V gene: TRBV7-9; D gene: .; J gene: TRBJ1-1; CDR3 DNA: TGTGCCAGCAGCATACCCGAAGGGCTGGACACTGAAGCTTTCTTT; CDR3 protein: CASSIPEGLDTEAFF
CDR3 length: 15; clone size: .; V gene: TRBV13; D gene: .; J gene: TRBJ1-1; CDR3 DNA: TGTGCCAGCAGCACACAGCCTCGCCCCCTCACTGAAGCTTTCTTT; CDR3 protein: CASSTQPRPLTEAFF
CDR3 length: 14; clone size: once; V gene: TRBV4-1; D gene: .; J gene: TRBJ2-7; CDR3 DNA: TGCGCCAGCAGCCCCGGGACCAAGATTTTCGAGCAGTACTTC; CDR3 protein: CASSPGTKIFEQYF
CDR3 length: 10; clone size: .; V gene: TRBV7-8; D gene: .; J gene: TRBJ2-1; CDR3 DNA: TGTGCCCATCCCGCACGGGAGCAGTTCTTC; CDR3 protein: CAHPAREQFF